The entry below gives a single TCR beta chain sequence along with its context. No antigen is known for it. This specimen belongs to a study of T cells in narcolepsy. Study details: Healthy controls were enrolled alongside patients with narcolepsy type 1 or type 2.

Profiled with immunoSEQ multiplex PCR; TCRdb holds only in-frame clones, not every one. The sample carries tens of thousands of clones, 75% to 90% recorded once. Whole-study results and caveats: Same-patient CSF and blood CD4+ T cell clonotypes included HCRT-specific and TRIB2-specific autoreactive ones.

The germline CDR1 and CDR2 sequences are KGHSH and LQKENI. The CDR3 extends over 15 amino acids. Unmatched junction bases numbered 3, after V lost 5 bases and J lost 0 bases. Sequencing was carried out using memory (CD45RA-) CD4+ T cells from blood. The source of this sequence is a human donor in good health. The chain uses TRBV18 and TRBJ2-3, with 9 nucleotides matching TRBD2. In nucleotides, the CDR3 is TGTGCCAGCTCAACGACTAGCGGTAGCACAGATACGCAGTATTTT. It translates to CASSTTSGSTDTQYF.